Each of the 23 T cell receptor beta chains below was sequenced from the same sample in a study of cytomegalovirus exposure and HLA in healthy donors (dated by TCRdb to the late 2010s). Library creation used the immunoSEQ multiplex PCR assay. TCRdb retrieved this table from immuneACCESS and kept in-frame rearrangements only. Not all clones are present; in checked studies, unresolved V genes account for under half, and no reason is known for the remainder. The sample contains some 270,000 clones, around 86% of them found a single time. The ten largest account for 1% of the sample. Sequencing used PBMCs. These receptors were obtained from a woman younger than 35 in good health and CMV-seronegative.

This clone has only a few counts. The rearrangement joins TRBV9 to TRBJ2-7; 12 bases agree with TRBD2. The CDR3 sequence is 18 residues long. After removal of 5 bases from V and 0 bases from J, the junction contained 12 bases not matched to a gene. Looked up from germline, CDR1 is SGDLS and CDR2 is YYNGEE. Written as DNA, the CDR3 is TGTGCCAGCAGTCTCCTAGCGGGAGGGCCCATAAACTCCTACGAGCAGTACTTC. The encoded protein is CASSLLAGGPINSYEQYF.

CDR3 DNA: TGTGCCAGCAGTTACTCTCCGGGGGTACAGGAGACCCAGTACTTC. As protein: CASSYSPGVQETQYF. The V call is TRBV6-5, the J call TRBJ2-5; D possibly corresponds to TRBD2 (6 bases). The V gene's germline CDR1 is MNHEY and CDR2 SVGAGI. Trimming shortened V by 0 bases and J by 5 bases, and 13 bases separated the two germline ends. The CDR3 totals 15 residues.

This clone occurred a few times. The V and J genes are TRBV19 and TRBJ2-5; TRBD2 is a possible D gene (5 bases). Germline V gene data show CDR1 as LNHDA and CDR2 as SQIVND (reference sequence). CDR3 size: 14 residues. The germline V and J ends were trimmed by 3 bases and 0 bases, with 8 bases remaining between them. DNA of the CDR3: TGTGCCAGTAGTATGAGGGCGTACCAAGAGACCCAGTACTTC. Its protein product is CASSMRAYQETQYF.

V and J are TRBV9 and TRBJ2-4; 8 nucleotides agree with TRBD2. The germline V gene has CDR1 SGDLS and CDR2 YYNGEE. J lost 4 bases, V lost 0 bases, and 9 bases had no gene match. The CDR3 has 17 amino acids. The CDR3: CASSVGSGKDPKNIQYF. The CDR3 DNA reads TGTGCCAGCAGCGTAGGTAGCGGGAAGGACCCTAAAAACATTCAGTACTTC.

J is TRBJ1-2 and V is TRBV5-4, with TRBD1 matching over 7 bases. This CDR3 is 17 amino acids long. V lost 2 bases to trimming and J lost 0 bases; unmatched junction nucleotides: 10. CDR1 SGHNT and CDR2 YYREEE come from the germline V gene (reference sequence). CDR3 nucleotides: TGTGCCAGCAGCTTAAAGGACAGGTGGGATCCTAACTATGGCTACACCTTC. Amino acids: CASSLKDRWDPNYGYTF.

The chain is built from TRBV5-1 and TRBJ1-2, with TRBD1 as a possible D gene (5 bases). V lost 4 bases and J lost 8, with 15 bases in between. In germline, CDR1 is SGHRS, CDR2 YFSETQ. The CDR3 has 13 amino acids. The CDR3 region is CASSPTGQGGYTF. The CDR3 nucleotides are TGCGCCAGCAGCCCTACAGGTCAGGGCGGCTACACCTTC.

The chain employs TRBV6-6 and TRBJ1-5, with D possibly being TRBD1 (5 bases). Trimming removed 2 bases at V and 6 bases at J, with 17 bases between. The CDR3 runs to 16 residues. CDR1 and CDR2 (germline): MNHNY, SVGAGI (reference sequence). The CDR3, as DNA: TGTGCCAGCAGTTACGAGCAGGGAACGTTCCGTCAGCCCCAGCATTTT. Its translation: CASSYEQGTFRQPQHF.

This clone turned up a few times. The rearrangement links TRBV6-1 to TRBJ1-3; D not resolved. From germline, CDR1 is MNHNS and CDR2 SASEGT. Trimming took 6 bases from V and 6 from J, leaving 6 bases between them. CDR3 length: 11 residues. The CDR3 nucleotides read TGTGCCAGCAGCCTCTCAAACACCATATATTTT. It is translated as CASSLSNTIYF.

The V and J genes are TRBV6-1 and TRBJ2-7; perhaps TRBD1 as D (6 bases). V lost 2 bases to trimming and J lost 7 bases, with 15 bases between them. Germline V gene lookup returns CDR1 MNHNS and CDR2 SASEGT. The CDR3 contains 14 residues. CDR3 in amino acids: CASSERRGWGEQYF. The CDR3 DNA sequence: TGTGCCAGCAGTGAACGCAGGGGATGGGGAGAGCAGTACTTC.

This chain links TRBV10-2 with TRBJ2-3, with TRBD1 as a possible D gene (6 bases). The germline gives CDR1 WSHSY, CDR2 SAAADI. The CDR3 covers 15 residues. V was trimmed by 2 bases and J by 4 bases, leaving 13 bases between them. The CDR3, as DNA: TGCGCCAGCAGTGAGCAGGGACACTTAGCAGATACGCAGTATTTT. The encoded protein is CASSEQGHLADTQYF.

Note on this clone: Distinct nucleotide sequences in the sample also encode this CDR3. The genes are TRBV28 and TRBJ1-2, with D perhaps matching TRBD1 (5 bases). V lost 3 bases and J 4 bases, leaving 9 bases between the germline ends. CDR1 MDHEN and CDR2 SYDVKM come from the germline V gene. This CDR3 has 13 amino acids. The CDR3: CASSLGQGYGYTF. Here the CDR3 DNA reads TGTGCCAGCAGTTTGGGGCAGGGCTATGGCTACACCTTC.

The chain joins TRBV14 to TRBJ1-2, with 7 bases that match TRBD1. V trimming: 3 bases; J trimming: 3 bases; junction bases outside the gene matches: 7. Germline lookup yields CDR1 SGHDN and CDR2 FVKESK. This CDR3 is built from 15 residues. CDR3 sequence (DNA): TGTGCCAGCAGCCACGGACAGGCTGGCCACTATGGCTACACCTTC. Protein product: CASSHGQAGHYGYTF. Variable domain in full (rest from reference TRBV14 and TRBJ1-2): EAGVTQFPSHSVIEKGQTVTLRCDPISGHDNLYWYRRVMGKEIKFLLHFVKESKQDESGMPNNRFLAERTGGTYSTLKVQPAELEDSGVYFCASSHGQAGHYGYTFGSGTRLTVV.

The V and J genes are TRBV7-9 and TRBJ2-7, with a possible D match to TRBD2 (6 bases). The CDR3 has 14 amino acids. Germline V gives CDR1 SEHNR, CDR2 FQNEAQ (reference sequence). With 2 bases removed from V and 6 bases from J, the gap between germline ends came to 14 bases. CDR3 nucleotides: TGTGCCAGCAGCTTAATGGAGGGTTGGAGCGAGCAGTACTTC. It specifies CASSLMEGWSEQYF. Drawing the rest from reference TRBV7-9 and TRBJ2-7, the complete variable domain is DTGVSQNPRHKITKRGQNVTFRCDPISEHNRLYWYRQTLGQGPEFLTYFQNEAQLEKSRLLSDRFSAERPKGSFSTLEIQRTEQGDSAMYLCASSLMEGWSEQYFGPGTRLTVT.

This clone came up a few times. CDR3 coding DNA: TGTGCCAGCAGTGCGCCGGACCGGAGGACTTTCTTT. As protein: CASSAPDRRTFF. V gene TRBV28 combines with J gene TRBJ1-1; D gene unclear. V was cut by 5 bases and J by 12 bases, with 16 bases left in between. This CDR3 has 12 residues. The V gene's germline CDR1 is MDHEN and CDR2 SYDVKM.

J is TRBJ2-1 and V is TRBV27, with D possibly being TRBD2 (6 bases). CDR3 size: 14 residues. Looked up from germline, CDR1 is MNHEY and CDR2 is SMNVEV (reference sequence). V dropped 6 bases and J dropped 3 bases, with 12 bases sitting between them. CDR3 coding DNA: TGTGCCAGCAGCCTACAGACTAGCTACAATGAGCAGTTCTTC. Amino acid sequence: CASSLQTSYNEQFF.

This chain links TRBV5-1 with TRBJ1-2, with 8 nucleotides matching TRBD1. The trim removed 5 bases at V and 2 bases at J, leaving 8 bases unmatched. Per germline, CDR1 SGHRS and CDR2 YFSETQ. This CDR3 has 15 residues. The CDR3 DNA reads TGCGCCAGCAGAAGGACAGGGATAAAGAACTATGGCTACACCTTC. It specifies CASRRTGIKNYGYTF.

The V gene is TRBV12-5, the J gene TRBJ2-7; D not certain. V was pared by 5 bases and J by 1 base, with 9 bases between. This CDR3 is built from 13 residues. The germline V gene encodes CDR1 LGHNT and CDR2 FRNRAP. DNA for the CDR3: TGTGCTAGTGGTGCGACATCGTCCTACGAGCAGTACTTC. Translation: CASGATSSYEQYF.

This chain joins TRBV6-5 and TRBJ2-2; D call uncertain. The V and J ends lost 8 bases and 6 bases respectively, with 10 bases between them. The CDR3 consists of 12 residues. Germline CDR1 and CDR2: MNHEY and SVGAGI. CDR3 sequence reads: CASASSAGELFF. CDR3 DNA sequence: TGTGCCAGCGCTAGTTCTGCCGGGGAGCTGTTTTTT.

The chain recombines TRBV9 with TRBJ2-7, with 13 bases aligning to TRBD2. Trimming took 1 base from V and 2 from J; bases not matched to a gene: 6. CDR1 is SGDLS and CDR2 is YYNGEE in the germline V gene. This CDR3 has 17 residues. CDR3 loop: CASSVSTGLAGTYEQYF. In DNA, the CDR3 is TGTGCCAGCAGCGTAAGCACGGGACTAGCGGGAACCTACGAGCAGTACTTC.

The chain uses TRBV6-6 and TRBJ1-1; no firm D call. This CDR3 contains 16 residues. Germline V gene lookup returns CDR1 MNHNY and CDR2 SVGAGI (reference sequence). Trimming stripped 0 bases from V and 6 bases from J, with 17 bases between. CDR3 nucleotides: TGTGCCAGCAGTTACTCGGAGAGGATGACGGCCCCTGAAGCTTTCTTT. Translating it yields CASSYSERMTAPEAFF.

This clone was seen at least ten times. The rearrangement joins TRBV10-3 to TRBJ1-1; 8 bases align to TRBD1. The germline V gene has CDR1 ENHRY and CDR2 SYGVKD. The CDR3 covers 14 residues. The trim removed 9 bases at V and 1 base at J, leaving 7 bases unmatched. The CDR3 DNA is TGTGCCATTCGGGGACAGGTAGGGAACACTGAAGCTTTCTTT. Amino acid sequence: CAIRGQVGNTEAFF.

This sequence joins TRBV13 and TRBJ2-1; D gene ambiguous. V gave up 4 bases and J gave up 0 bases, with 10 bases separating them. The germline CDR1 and CDR2 sequences are PRHDT and FYEKMQ (reference sequence). The CDR3 is 15 amino acids. The CDR3 sequence is CASSSTLSSYNEQFF. The CDR3 DNA sequence: TGTGCCAGCAGCTCCACTTTGAGCTCCTACAATGAGCAGTTCTTC.

The chain employs TRBV7-8 and TRBJ1-5; 7 positions match TRBD1. The CDR3 sequence is 16 residues long. Germline V gives CDR1 SGHVS, CDR2 FQNEAQ. V gave up 3 bases and J gave up 0 bases; unmatched junction bases: 5. The CDR3 region has the DNA TGTGCCAGCAGCTTGTTAACAGGGGATAGCAATCAGCCCCAGCATTTT. Amino acids: CASSLLTGDSNQPQHF.